These 16 T cell receptor beta chains came from one sample sequenced in a study of sequential checkpoint blockade in melanoma. Assay: immunoSEQ multiplex PCR; the TCRdb copy retains only in-frame clones and omits some. The sample consists of about 18,000 clones, roughly 72% of them appearing once. This sample's treatment: randomized to nivolumab then ipilimumab (arm A) or the reverse (arm B). The sequencing here drew on CD8+ T cells sorted from blood (inferred from file names), taken from a patient given nivolumab and ipilimumab in sequence. The receptors were gathered from a human donor with melanoma.

V and J are TRBV4-1 and TRBJ2-7; 7 bases map to TRBD1. The V gene's germline CDR1 is MGHRA and CDR2 YSYEKL. V shed 5 bases and J 0 bases; nucleotides not matched to a gene: 1. This CDR3 is built from 13 residues. The CDR3 nucleotides read TGCGCCAGCAGCGACAGGGTCTCCTACGAGCAGTACTTC. The encoded protein is CASSDRVSYEQYF.

V usage is TRBV6-6 and J usage is TRBJ2-7; 8 bases fit TRBD1. With 5 bases clipped from V and 3 bases from J, the junction kept 9 bases outside the gene matches. Germline CDR1 and CDR2: MNHNY and SVGAGI (reference sequence). This CDR3 has 15 residues. The DNA of the CDR3 is TGTGCCAGCAGTCTCTCCGGGACAGGTAACTACGAGCAGTACTTC. Translation: CASSLSGTGNYEQYF.

This clone is a singleton in its sample. The chain is built from TRBV7-6 and TRBJ2-7, with 10 bases fitting TRBD1. Germline assignment: CDR1 SGHVS and CDR2 FNYEAQ. The CDR3 consists of 16 residues. The V segment lost 5 bases and the J segment 3 bases; nucleotides outside the gene matches: 10. The DNA of the CDR3 is TGTGCCAGCAGCCTAAACCGGGACAGGGGAGTCTACGAGCAGTACTTC. It codes for CASSLNRDRGVYEQYF.

There are a few counts of this clone. V is TRBV13 and J is TRBJ2-7; 7 nucleotides agree with TRBD2. CDR1 PRHDT and CDR2 FYEKMQ come from the germline V gene (reference sequence). V shed 5 bases, J shed 4 bases, and the junction held 11 bases outside the gene matches. The CDR3 spans 15 residues. In nucleotides, the CDR3 is TGTGCCAGCAGCCCGGGGGGAGGAGGTGGGTACGAGCAGTACTTC. Its protein is CASSPGGGGGYEQYF.

This clone was detected a few times. The chain couples TRBV5-8 to TRBJ2-7; possibly TRBD1 for D (6 bases). Germline CDR1 reads SGHTS; CDR2 reads YDEGEE. Trimming pared 4 bases from V and 5 bases from J, leaving 13 bases between. The CDR3 is 13 amino acids. CDR3 DNA: TGTGCCAGCAGCGGAACGACAGGAAACGAGCAGTACTTC. Amino acids: CASSGTTGNEQYF.

The chain joins TRBV2 to TRBJ1-3, with 10 nucleotides matching TRBD1. CDR3 length equals 15 residues. Germline V gene data show CDR1 as SNHLY and CDR2 as FYNNEI. V lost 6 bases and J lost 4; bases outside the gene matches: 6. The CDR3 region has the DNA TGTGCCAGCAGCGAATGGACAGGGGGAGGAAACACCATATATTTT. This gives the protein CASSEWTGGGNTIYF.

In this sample, this clone turned up a few times. The rearrangement joins TRBV5-1 to TRBJ1-2; 11 positions match TRBD1. Trimming removed 4 bases from V and 4 bases from J; junction bases left unmatched: 12. CDR1 is SGHRS and CDR2 is YFSETQ in the germline V gene. This CDR3 comprises 17 residues. CDR3 amino acids: CASSNGQGASLPYGYTF. The CDR3 DNA reads as TGCGCCAGCAGCAACGGACAGGGGGCAAGCTTACCCTATGGCTACACCTTC.

This clone was detected once. The rearrangement uses TRBV19 and TRBJ2-7, with 12 bases identical to TRBD2. Germline loops: CDR1 LNHDA, CDR2 SQIVND (reference sequence). Trimming cost V 3 bases and J 4 bases; bases outside gene matches: 4. The CDR3 has 15 residues. The CDR3 is CASSIFLAGGYEQYF. CDR3 DNA sequence: TGTGCCAGTAGTATCTTCCTAGCGGGAGGGTACGAGCAGTACTTC.

Turning to this clone: Other DNA sequences in the same sample also yield this CDR3. The V gene is TRBV5-6, the J gene TRBJ2-7, with D perhaps matching TRBD1 (5 bases). V shed 0 bases and J shed 1 base, with 14 bases lying between them. Germline CDR1 reads SGHDT; CDR2 reads YYEEEE. The CDR3 covers 16 residues. The CDR3 DNA is TGTGCCAGCAGCTTGGAAGGGGTCAGGCGATCCTACGAGCAGTACTTC. The encoded protein is CASSLEGVRRSYEQYF.

This clone was detected once. The chain combines TRBV5-5 with TRBJ2-7; TRBD2 agrees at 11 bases. Germline V gene data show CDR1 as SGHKS and CDR2 as YYEKEE (reference sequence). This CDR3 has 15 amino acids. V shed 5 bases and J 0 bases; nucleotides not matched to a gene: 4. CDR3 nucleotide sequence: TGTGCCAGCAGTCGCGGGACTAGCGGCTCCTACGAGCAGTACTTC. Residues: CASSRGTSGSYEQYF.

This clone was counted between two and nine times. CDR3 in amino acids: CASGQVAYSPLHF. CDR3 coding DNA: TGTGCCAGTGGACAGGTTGCTTATTCACCCCTCCACTTT. The rearrangement links TRBV6-1 to TRBJ1-6; 7 positions match TRBD1. Germline V gene sequence: CDR1 MNHNS, CDR2 SASEGT. This CDR3 has 13 amino acids. After removal of 9 bases from V and 8 bases from J, the junction contained 7 bases not matched to a gene.

The chain carries TRBV19 and TRBJ1-1; a weak D match, TRBD1 (6 bases). Germline CDR1 is LNHDA and CDR2 is SQIVND (reference sequence). This CDR3 contains 14 residues. Trimming stripped 5 bases from V and 5 bases from J, with 15 bases between. Here the CDR3 DNA reads TGTGCCAGTAGTTTACCGACTCAGGGGACTGAAGCTTTCTTT. It encodes CASSLPTQGTEAFF.

The V and J genes are TRBV6-6 and TRBJ2-7; tentatively, D is TRBD2 (6 bases). Germline V gene sequence: CDR1 MNHNY, CDR2 SVGAGI (reference sequence). With 2 bases removed from V and 3 bases from J, the gap between germline ends came to 11 bases. This CDR3 has 14 residues. The CDR3 here is CASSYRADYYEQYF. CDR3 nucleotide sequence: TGTGCCAGCAGTTACCGGGCGGACTACTACGAGCAGTACTTC.

This chain links TRBV6-6 with TRBJ1-2, with 8 bases matching TRBD1. Germline CDR1 is MNHNY and CDR2 is SVGAGI (reference sequence). The CDR3 contains 16 residues. The V segment lost 6 bases and the J segment 3 bases; nucleotides outside the gene matches: 12. In DNA form, the CDR3 reads TGTGCCAGCAGCCGAGACGAGACAGGGGACTACTATGGCTACACCTTC. It is translated as CASSRDETGDYYGYTF.

The rearrangement uses TRBV28 and TRBJ2-7; 9 nucleotides agree with TRBD2. Per germline, CDR1 MDHEN and CDR2 SYDVKM. V lost 6 bases and J lost 0; bases outside the gene matches: 6. CDR3 length: 15 amino acids. The chain's CDR3 is CASRHAGGSSYEQYF. The CDR3 coding sequence is TGTGCCAGCAGGCACGCGGGAGGGTCCTCCTACGAGCAGTACTTC.

The chain links TRBV5-6 to TRBJ2-7; TRBD2 is a possible D gene (5 bases). There are 14 residues in the CDR3. Trimming removed 0 bases at V and 4 bases at J, with 11 bases between. Germline V lookup: CDR1 SGHDT, CDR2 YYEEEE. The CDR3: CASSLVGRLYEQYF. The CDR3, as DNA: TGTGCCAGCAGCTTGGTTGGGAGACTATACGAGCAGTACTTC. The variable domain in full, with the rest retrieved from reference TRBV5-6 and TRBJ2-7, is DAGVTQSPTHLIKTRGQQVTLRCSPKSGHDTVSWYQQALGQGPQFIFQYYEEEERQRGNFPDRFSGHQFPNYSSELNVNALLLGDSALYLCASSLVGRLYEQYFGPGTRLTVT.